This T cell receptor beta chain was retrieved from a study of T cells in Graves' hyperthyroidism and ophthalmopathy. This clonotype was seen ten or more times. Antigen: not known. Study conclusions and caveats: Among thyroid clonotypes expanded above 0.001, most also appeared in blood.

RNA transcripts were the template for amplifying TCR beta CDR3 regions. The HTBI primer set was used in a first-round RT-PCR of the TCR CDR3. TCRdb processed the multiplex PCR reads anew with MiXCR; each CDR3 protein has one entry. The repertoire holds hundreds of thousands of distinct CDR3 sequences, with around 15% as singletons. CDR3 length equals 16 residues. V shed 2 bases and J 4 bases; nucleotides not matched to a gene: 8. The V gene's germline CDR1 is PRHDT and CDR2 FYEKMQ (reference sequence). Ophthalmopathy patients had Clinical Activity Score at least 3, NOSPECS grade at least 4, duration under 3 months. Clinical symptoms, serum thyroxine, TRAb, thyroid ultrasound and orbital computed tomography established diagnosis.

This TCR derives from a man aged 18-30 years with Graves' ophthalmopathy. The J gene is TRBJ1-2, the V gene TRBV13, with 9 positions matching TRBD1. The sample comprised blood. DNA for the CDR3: TGTGCCAGCAGCTTATCTCCGACAGGGGGACCCTATGGCTACACCTTC. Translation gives CASSLSPTGGPYGYTF.